Sequencing of this TCR beta chain was carried out in a study of regulatory T cells in long-lasting Graves disease. Time point meaning: persistent/refractory GD, antithyroid drugs over 5 years with positive TRAb. PBMCs were the source of the RNA used for TCR sequencing. American Thyroid Association guidelines were used to diagnose Graves' disease. Patients of an endocrinology department in Xi'an, China, were included. V dropped 4 bases and J dropped 0 bases, with 23 bases sitting between them. The CDR3 extends over 19 amino acids. Germline-derived CDR1 and CDR2 are SGHDT and YYEEEE. About this clonotype itself: Its antigen remains unidentified.

Researchers made TCR beta libraries by using iRepertoire HTBI primers and running Arm-PCR on CDR3 regions. TCRdb re-called the multiplex PCR reads with MiXCR, one entry per CDR3 protein. The sample holds 650,000 to 850,000 distinct CDR3 sequences, about 30% seen once. Study-wide points: With a small sample size, accuracy may have been reduced.

This specimen was peripheral blood mononuclear cells (PBMCs), taken when the disease was refractory, from a patient treated with antithyroid drugs. The sequence was obtained from a female donor with Graves disease. This chain joins TRBV5-6 and TRBJ2-4, with D perhaps matching TRBD2 (6 bases). The CDR3 loop reads CASSGTGTGTNLAKNIQYF. The CDR3 nucleotides read TGTGCCAGCAGCGGCACCGGGACTGGGACGAATCTAGCCAAAAACATTCAGTACTTC.